This passage covers 18 T cell receptor beta chains from one sample sequenced in a study of blood T cells in healthy people across ages. Using a J-beta primer mix together with a sample-barcoded 5' primer, a second PCR was run for roughly 7 to 12 cycles. From the 5' RACE reads, TCRdb called clonotypes with MiXCR, one entry per CDR3 protein. There are approximately 960,000 distinct CDR3 sequences in the sample; around 29% occur only once, and 10% lies in the top ten. Another study also made use of these data, one on T cells of mothers and their children.

Sequenced sample: blood. Receptor source: a woman aged 35 to 49 in good health.

V gene TRBV5-1 combines with J gene TRBJ2-3, with D possibly TRBD2 on 5 matching bases. V dropped 2 bases and J dropped 2 bases, with 12 bases sitting between them. CDR3 size: 15 residues. The germline CDR1 and CDR2 sequences are SGHRS and YFSETQ. The CDR3 here is CASSFIGDYTDTQYF. The CDR3 DNA follows: TGCGCCAGCAGCTTCATAGGAGACTACACAGATACGCAGTATTTT.

Details on this clonotype: At one end, the junction sequence differs from germline, possibly due to a read error. The V call is TRBV7-9, the J call TRBJ1-3; 9 nucleotides match TRBD1. Per the germline V gene, CDR1 is SEHNR and CDR2 is FQNEAQ (reference sequence). The CDR3 extends over 16 amino acids. The CDR3 loop is CAGSPWDREDGNTIYF. CDR3 bases: TGTGCCGGCAGCCCATGGGACAGGGAGGATGGAAACACCATATATTTT.

The chain joins TRBV7-2 to TRBJ2-2, with D unclear. CDR3 length: 13 amino acids. Germline V gene data show CDR1 as SGHTA and CDR2 as FQGNSA. The V end was cut by 4 bases, the J end by 0 bases, with 3 bases between. CDR3 sequence (DNA): TGTGCCAGCAGCTCGCCGAACACCGGGGAGCTGTTTTTT. Its translation is CASSSPNTGELFF.

Turning to this clonotype: This could be a read error, since a much larger clone is one nucleotide away. V gene TRBV4-3 combines with J gene TRBJ1-5, with a weak D call TRBD1 (5 bases). The germline V gene has CDR1 LGHNA and CDR2 YSLEER. V lost 0 bases to trimming and J lost 3 bases, with 9 bases between them. The CDR3 loop spans 15 amino acids. Written as DNA, the CDR3 is TGCGCCAGCAGCCAAGATTGGGGGACCAATCAGCCCCAGCATTTT. Its protein product is CASSQDWGTNQPQHF.

About this clonotype itself: A read error may be the cause here, since a much bigger clone is one base away. Written as DNA, the CDR3 is TGTGCCAGCAGTTTCAAGGCCGGGGCAGGACGCTATGGCTACACCTTC. Its protein product is CASSFKAGAGRYGYTF. The chain links TRBV12-3 or TRBV12-4 to TRBJ1-2, with D perhaps matching TRBD1 (5 bases). Trimming took 3 bases from V and 4 from J, leaving 18 bases between them. The CDR3 loop spans 16 amino acids.

In this sample, this clonotype turned up many times. The chain joins TRBV20-1 to TRBJ2-7; possibly TRBD1 or TRBD2 for D (6 bases each). V was cut by 5 bases and J by 1 base, with 15 bases left in between. This CDR3 is 14 amino acids long. Germline V lookup: CDR1 DFQATT, CDR2 SNEGSKA (reference sequence). CDR3 coding DNA: TGCAGTGCTCAAGGGGGGTCAAATTCCTACGAGCAGTACTTC. Protein product: CSAQGGSNSYEQYF.

As regards this clonotype: A read error may explain this, as a much larger clone is one base away. V is TRBV6-6 and J is TRBJ1-5, with 8 nucleotides matching TRBD1. CDR1 and CDR2 (germline): MNHNY, SVGAGI (reference sequence). The CDR3 is 16 residues long. The CDR3 DNA sequence: TGTACCAGCAGTTACTCCCTGACAGGGGGCAATCAGCCCCAGCATTTT. Translation: CTSSYSLTGGNQPQHF.

The V gene is TRBV2, the J gene TRBJ2-1; D is unresolved. The ends were cut back, 1 base at V and 8 bases at J, with 12 bases in the middle. The CDR3 loop spans 14 amino acids. CDR1 and CDR2 (germline): SNHLY, FYNNEI. The CDR3 DNA reads as TGTGCCAGCAGTGAAGTCGGTAGCAGCGATGAGCAGTTCTTC. It codes for CASSEVGSSDEQFF.

The chain is built from TRBV5-1 and TRBJ1-5, with D possibly TRBD1 on 5 matching bases. Germline assignment: CDR1 SGHRS and CDR2 YFSETQ. The V end was cut by 9 bases, the J end by 0 bases, with 19 bases between. This CDR3 has 16 residues. In nucleotides, the CDR3 is TGCGCCACCACGGGGCGCAGAGGGAATAGCAATCAGCCCCAGCATTTT. Protein: CATTGRRGNSNQPQHF.

With regard to this clonotype: At one end the junction does not follow the germline gene, possibly because of a read error. This chain joins TRBV7-9 and TRBJ2-3; D is unresolved. This CDR3 has 12 amino acids. The germline gives CDR1 SEHNR, CDR2 FQNEAQ (reference sequence). DNA of the CDR3: TGTGCCGGCAGCCTATACACAGATACGCAGTATTTT. This encodes CAGSLYTDTQYF. The complete variable domain, with remaining parts taken from reference TRBV7-9 and TRBJ2-3, reads DTGVSQNPRHKITKRGQNVTFRCDPISEHNRLYWYRQTLGQGPEFLTYFQNEAQLEKSRLLSDRFSAERPKGSFSTLEIQRTEQGDSAMYLCAGSLYTDTQYFGPGTRLTVL.

There are a few counts of this clonotype. This chain links TRBV18 with TRBJ2-4; the D gene is possibly TRBD1 (6 bases). This CDR3 has 15 amino acids. Germline CDR1 KGHSH, CDR2 LQKENI. The V end was cut by 1 base, the J end by 0 bases, with 7 bases between. CDR3 coding DNA: TGTGCCAGCTCACCACGACAGGTAGCCAAAAACATTCAGTACTTC. This encodes CASSPRQVAKNIQYF.

This clonotype showed up just a few times. The CDR3 loop is CASSRGGQGADEQFF. DNA of the CDR3: TGTGCCAGCAGCCGGGGGGGACAGGGGGCCGATGAGCAGTTCTTC. The genes are TRBV7-2 and TRBJ2-1; 12 bases are a match to TRBD1. V lost 5 bases and J lost 8; bases outside the gene matches: 7. CDR1 and CDR2 from the germline V gene are SGHTA and FQGNSA. The CDR3 is made up of 15 amino acids.

CDR3 sequence (DNA): TGTGCCAGCAGTTTAAGGGGGGCGCGGTACGAGCAGTACTTC. This codes for CASSLRGARYEQYF. V and J are TRBV13 and TRBJ2-7, with D tentatively TRBD1 or TRBD2 (6 bases each). The germline CDR1 and CDR2 sequences are PRHDT and FYEKMQ (reference sequence). The V end lost 6 bases, the J end lost 4 bases, and 16 bases lay between the germline ends. There are 14 residues in the CDR3.

The gene calls are TRBV28 and TRBJ1-5; possibly TRBD1 for D (5 bases). CDR3 length: 16 residues. Trimming left V 2 bases short and J 1 base short, with 12 bases between. Germline loops: CDR1 MDHEN, CDR2 SYDVKM. The CDR3 loop reads CASSLPDTVSNQPQHF. The DNA of the CDR3 is TGTGCCAGCAGTTTACCGGACACGGTGAGCAATCAGCCCCAGCATTTT.

This clonotype was seen once. V is TRBV28 and J is TRBJ2-7; possible D gene TRBD1, 5 bases. Deletions cut 5 bases from V and 0 bases from J, with 11 bases between. The CDR3 runs to 14 residues. Germline V gene data show CDR1 as MDHEN and CDR2 as SYDVKM. The DNA of the CDR3 is TGTGCCAGCAGTGGACATGGGCTCTCCTACGAGCAGTACTTC. Translated: CASSGHGLSYEQYF.

This clonotype was seen ten or more times. This sequence joins TRBV4-2 and TRBJ1-2, with unresolved D. The V and J ends lost 4 bases and 3 bases respectively, with 15 bases between them. The germline gives CDR1 LGHNA, CDR2 YNFKEQ. The CDR3 covers 15 residues. For the CDR3, the DNA is TGTGCCAGCAGCCGAGCGGTTCAACCCGACTATGGCTACACCTTC. Translation: CASSRAVQPDYGYTF.

This clonotype turned up a few times. V and J are TRBV28 and TRBJ1-5; D remains unclear. The CDR3 length is 14 residues. The V and J ends lost 4 bases and 1 base respectively, with 8 bases between them. Germline-derived CDR1 and CDR2 are MDHEN and SYDVKM. CDR3 nucleotides: TGTGCCAGCAGTTCCTGGGCCAGCAATCAGCCCCAGCATTTT. It encodes CASSSWASNQPQHF. Full variable domain (missing parts from reference TRBV28 and TRBJ1-5): DVKVTQSSRYLVKRTGEKVFLECVQDMDHENMFWYRQDPGLGLRLIYFSYDVKMKEKGDIPEGYSVSREKKERFSLILESASTNQTSMYLCASSSWASNQPQHFGDGTRLSIL.

This clonotype has only a few counts. The chain joins TRBV25-1 to TRBJ1-2; 10 bases are shared with TRBD1. The V gene's germline CDR1 is MGHDK and CDR2 SYGVNS. V lost 6 bases and J lost 4; bases outside the gene matches: 11. The CDR3 covers 16 residues. CDR3 in DNA: TGTGCCAGCAGAACGGACAGGGGGAGAGTTGGCTATGGCTACACCTTC. Its protein product is CASRTDRGRVGYGYTF.